A selection of T cell receptor beta chains follows, all from one sample in a study of PD-1 blockade in classical Hodgkin lymphoma. Only in-frame clones appear in the TCRdb table, and some are missing; sequencing was by immunoSEQ multiplex PCR. This table has tens of thousands of clones, around 80% appearing once. The input for sequencing was peripheral blood mononuclear cells (PBMCs), taken at baseline. These receptors were obtained from a human donor with classical Hodgkin lymphoma. Each CDR3 is given with its conserved first and last residue. The order of the fields is clone size, J gene, V gene, D gene, CDR3 DNA, CDR3 protein. The D gene is left open where the match is weak. Size values are once, few and many counts, or a class for expanded clones, and some rows have none.

-	TRBJ2-1	TRBV11-3	-	TGTGCCAGCAGCGGGGGCCGGATCCGAGAGCAGTTCTTC	CASSGGRIREQFF
-	TRBJ2-5	TRBV5-5	TRBD2	TGTGCCAGCAGCTGGGTAGCGGGGATGGAGGGAGAGACCCAGTACTTC	CASSWVAGMEGETQYF
-	TRBJ1-3	TRBV9	-	TGTGCCAGCAGCGTCCAGGGGAGCTCTGGAAACACCATATATTTT	CASSVQGSSGNTIYF
-	TRBJ1-6	TRBV18	TRBD1	TGTGCCAGCTCACCGACCACCAGGGGGCCATCACCCCTCCACTTT	CASSPTTRGPSPLHF
-	TRBJ2-3	TRBV7-6	TRBD2	TGTGCCAGCAGCTTAGTAGGTGCTAGCGGGGGACTCACAGATACGCAGTATTTT	CASSLVGASGGLTDTQYF
-	TRBJ2-5	TRBV6-6	-	TGTGCCAGCACGGATTCACAGGAGACCCAGTACTTC	CASTDSQETQYF
-	TRBJ1-1	TRBV6-1	-	TGTGCCAGCAGTCATACACAGGCCGAGAACACTGAAGCTTTCTTT	CASSHTQAENTEAFF
-	TRBJ2-3	TRBV6-6	TRBD1	TGTGCCAGCAGTTCGGACAGGGGCACAGATACGCAGTATTTT	CASSSDRGTDTQYF
-	TRBJ2-7	TRBV7-9	-	TGTGCCAGCAGCTTAGCAGGGGTCGGCTACGAGCAGTACTTC	CASSLAGVGYEQYF
-	TRBJ1-6	TRBV27	-	TGTGCCAGCAGTTCGTTCACAGGGCCGGGTTCACCCCTCCACTTT	CASSSFTGPGSPLHF
-	TRBJ2-3	TRBV5-1	TRBD1	TGCGCCAGCAGCTTGATGGGACAGATCACAGATACGCAGTATTTT	CASSLMGQITDTQYF
-	TRBJ1-1	TRBV29-1	-	TGCAGCGTTGAAGGAGGAGAGAACACTGAAGCTTTCTTT	CSVEGGENTEAFF
-	TRBJ2-7	TRBV7-8	TRBD1	TGTGCCAGCAGCTTAAACAGGGACAGCTCCTACGAGCAGTACTTC	CASSLNRDSSYEQYF
-	TRBJ2-3	TRBV29-1	TRBD1	TGCAGCGGACAGGGGGCTGGGGGACCCACAGATACGCAGTATTTT	CSGQGAGGPTDTQYF
-	TRBJ2-7	TRBV7-8	-	TGTGCCAGCAGCCCTAACTCAGGGGTGGCCTACGAGCAGTACTTC	CASSPNSGVAYEQYF
once	TRBJ2-3	TRBV28	TRBD2	TGTGCCAGCAGTTTACCGGGGGGGAGCACAGATACGCAGTATTTT	CASSLPGGSTDTQYF
-	TRBJ2-3	TRBV6-5	-	TGTGCCAGCAGTTACGTCGGGCGGGGGCCCGGGGATACGCAGTATTTT	CASSYVGRGPGDTQYF
once	TRBJ1-5	TRBV5-8	-	TGTGCCAGCAGCTTGGAGGGGGGCGGGGATCAGCCCCAGCATTTT	CASSLEGGGDQPQHF
-	TRBJ2-1	TRBV9	-	TGTGCCAGCAGCGACCCGGGGGCCCTCCACAATGAGCAGTTCTTC	CASSDPGALHNEQFF
few	TRBJ2-7	TRBV5-6	-	TGTGCCAGCAGCCTGGGGGGCGAGCAGTACTTC	CASSLGGEQYF
few	TRBJ1-5	TRBV15	TRBD1	TGTGCCACCAGCAGAGATGCAGGGGGGAATCAGCCCCAGCATTTT	CATSRDAGGNQPQHF
-	TRBJ1-6	TRBV9	-	TGTGCCAGCACCCGGGACACGACAAATTCACCCCTCCACTTT	CASTRDTTNSPLHF
-	TRBJ1-2	TRBV11-2	-	TGTGCCAGCAGCTGGACAGTCCGGGACGGCTACACCTTC	CASSWTVRDGYTF
-	TRBJ2-1	TRBV14	-	TGTGCCAGCAGCCAGAGGGGCGTCGGGAACAATCGAGAGGTAAATGAGCAGTTCTTC	CASSQRGVGNNREVNEQFF